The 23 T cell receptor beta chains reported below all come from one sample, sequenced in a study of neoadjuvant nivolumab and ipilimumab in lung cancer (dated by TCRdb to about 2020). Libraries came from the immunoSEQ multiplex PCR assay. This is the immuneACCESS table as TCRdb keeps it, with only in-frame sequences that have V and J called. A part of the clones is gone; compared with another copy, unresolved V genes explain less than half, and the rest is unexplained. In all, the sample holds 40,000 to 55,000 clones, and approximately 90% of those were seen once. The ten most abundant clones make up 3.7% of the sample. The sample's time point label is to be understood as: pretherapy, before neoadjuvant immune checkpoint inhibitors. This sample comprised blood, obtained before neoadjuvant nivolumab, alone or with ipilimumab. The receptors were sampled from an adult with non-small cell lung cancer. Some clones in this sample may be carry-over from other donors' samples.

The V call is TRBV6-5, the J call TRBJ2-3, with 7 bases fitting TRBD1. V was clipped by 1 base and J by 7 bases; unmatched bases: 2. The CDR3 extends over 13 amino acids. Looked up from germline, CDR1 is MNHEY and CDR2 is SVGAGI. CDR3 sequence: CASSYLQGHTQYF. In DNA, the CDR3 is TGTGCCAGCAGTTACTTACAGGGGCATACGCAGTATTTT.

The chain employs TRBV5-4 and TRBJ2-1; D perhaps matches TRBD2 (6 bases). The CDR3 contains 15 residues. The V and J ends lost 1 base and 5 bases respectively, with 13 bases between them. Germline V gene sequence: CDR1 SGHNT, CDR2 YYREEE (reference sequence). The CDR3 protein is CASSLLREWDNEQFF. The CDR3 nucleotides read TGTGCCAGCAGCTTGCTCCGGGAGTGGGACAATGAGCAGTTCTTC. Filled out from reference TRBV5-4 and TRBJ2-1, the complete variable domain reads ETGVTQSPTHLIKTRGQQVTLRCSSQSGHNTVSWYQQALGQGPQFIFQYYREEENGRGNFPPRFSGLQFPNYSSELNVNALELDDSALYLCASSLLREWDNEQFFGPGTRLTVL.

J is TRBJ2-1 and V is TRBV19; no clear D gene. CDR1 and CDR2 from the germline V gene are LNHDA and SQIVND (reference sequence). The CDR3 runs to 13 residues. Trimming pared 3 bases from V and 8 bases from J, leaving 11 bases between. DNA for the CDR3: TGTGCCAGTAGTATCTCTAGGATCGATGAGCAGTTCTTC. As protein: CASSISRIDEQFF.

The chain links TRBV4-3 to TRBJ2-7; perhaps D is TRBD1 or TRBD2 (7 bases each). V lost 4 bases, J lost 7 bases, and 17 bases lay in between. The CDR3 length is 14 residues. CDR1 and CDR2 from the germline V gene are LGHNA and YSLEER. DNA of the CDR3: TGCGCCAGCAGCCGACAGGGAGGGATTGAGGAGCAGTACTTC. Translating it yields CASSRQGGIEEQYF.

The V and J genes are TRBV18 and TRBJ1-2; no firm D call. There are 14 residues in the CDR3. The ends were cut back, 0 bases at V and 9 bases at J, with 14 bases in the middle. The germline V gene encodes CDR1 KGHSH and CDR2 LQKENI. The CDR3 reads CASSPPGLEGSYTF. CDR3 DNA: TGTGCCAGCTCACCACCCGGCCTGGAGGGTAGCTACACCTTC.

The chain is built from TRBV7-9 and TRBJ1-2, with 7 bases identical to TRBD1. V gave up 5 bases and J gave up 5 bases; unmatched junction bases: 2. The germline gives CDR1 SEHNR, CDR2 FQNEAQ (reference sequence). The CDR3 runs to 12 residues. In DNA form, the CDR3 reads TGTGCCAGCAGCCCGACAGGGTATGGCTACACCTTC. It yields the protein CASSPTGYGYTF. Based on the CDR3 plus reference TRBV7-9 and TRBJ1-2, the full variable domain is DTGVSQNPRHKITKRGQNVTFRCDPISEHNRLYWYRQTLGQGPEFLTYFQNEAQLEKSRLLSDRFSAERPKGSFSTLEIQRTEQGDSAMYLCASSPTGYGYTFGSGTRLTVV.

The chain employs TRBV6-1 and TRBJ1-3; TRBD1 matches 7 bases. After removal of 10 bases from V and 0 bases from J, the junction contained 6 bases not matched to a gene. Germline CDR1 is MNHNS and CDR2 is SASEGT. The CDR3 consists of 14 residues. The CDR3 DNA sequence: TGTGCCATCCAAAGGGACAGCTCTGGAAACACCATATATTTT. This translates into CAIQRDSSGNTIYF.

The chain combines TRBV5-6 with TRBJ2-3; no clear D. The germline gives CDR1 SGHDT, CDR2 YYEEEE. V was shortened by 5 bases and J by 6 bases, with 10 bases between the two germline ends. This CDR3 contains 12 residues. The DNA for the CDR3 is TGTGCCAGCAGGGCGTGGACGGATACGCAGTATTTT. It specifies CASRAWTDTQYF.

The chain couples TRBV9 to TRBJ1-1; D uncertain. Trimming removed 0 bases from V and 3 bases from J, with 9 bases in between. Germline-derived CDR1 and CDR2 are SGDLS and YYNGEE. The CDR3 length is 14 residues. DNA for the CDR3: TGTGCCAGCAGCGTAGAAGGGTTGGACACTGAAGCTTTCTTT. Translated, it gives CASSVEGLDTEAFF.

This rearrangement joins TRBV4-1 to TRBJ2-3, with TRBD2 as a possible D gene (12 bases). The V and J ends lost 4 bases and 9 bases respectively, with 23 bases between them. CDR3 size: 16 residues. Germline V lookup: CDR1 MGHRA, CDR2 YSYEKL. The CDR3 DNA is TGCGCCAGCAGCCTCGGACTAGCGGGGACAGGGGGGACGCAGTATTTT. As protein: CASSLGLAGTGGTQYF.

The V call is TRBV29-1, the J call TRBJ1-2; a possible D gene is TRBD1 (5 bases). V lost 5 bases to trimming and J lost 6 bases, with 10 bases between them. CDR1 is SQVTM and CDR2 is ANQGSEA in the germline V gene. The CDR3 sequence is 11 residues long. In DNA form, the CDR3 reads TGCAGCGTTCAGGGTTGGGATGGCTACACCTTC. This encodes CSVQGWDGYTF.

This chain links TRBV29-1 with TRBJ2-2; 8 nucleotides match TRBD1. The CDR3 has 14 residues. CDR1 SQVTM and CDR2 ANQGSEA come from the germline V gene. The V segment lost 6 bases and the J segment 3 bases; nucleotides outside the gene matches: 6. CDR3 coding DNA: TGCAGCGTATCCGGGACAGGATACACCGGGGAGCTGTTTTTT. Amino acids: CSVSGTGYTGELFF.

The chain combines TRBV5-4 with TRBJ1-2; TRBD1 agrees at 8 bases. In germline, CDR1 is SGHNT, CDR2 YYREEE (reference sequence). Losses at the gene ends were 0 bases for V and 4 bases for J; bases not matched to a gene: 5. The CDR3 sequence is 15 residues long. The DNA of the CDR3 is TGTGCCAGCAGCTTGGGAGCAGGGGGCACCTATGGCTACACCTTC. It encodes CASSLGAGGTYGYTF.

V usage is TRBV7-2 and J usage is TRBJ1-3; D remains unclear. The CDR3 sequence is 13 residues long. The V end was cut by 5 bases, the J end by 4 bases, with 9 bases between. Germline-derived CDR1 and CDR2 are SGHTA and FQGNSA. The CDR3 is CASSPRTGNTIYF. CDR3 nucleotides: TGTGCCAGCAGCCCCCGGACGGGAAACACCATATATTTT.

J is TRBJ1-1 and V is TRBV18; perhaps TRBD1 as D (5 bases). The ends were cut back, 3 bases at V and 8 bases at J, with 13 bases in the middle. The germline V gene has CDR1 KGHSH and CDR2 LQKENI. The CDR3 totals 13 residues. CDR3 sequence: CASSPGGEEEAFF. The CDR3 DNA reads TGTGCCAGCTCACCGGGGGGGGAGGAGGAAGCTTTCTTT. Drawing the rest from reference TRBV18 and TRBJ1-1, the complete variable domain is NAGVMQNPRHLVRRRGQEARLRCSPMKGHSHVYWYRQLPEEGLKFMVYLQKENIIDESGMPKERFSAEFPKEGPSILRIQQVVRGDSAAYFCASSPGGEEEAFFGQGTRLTVV.

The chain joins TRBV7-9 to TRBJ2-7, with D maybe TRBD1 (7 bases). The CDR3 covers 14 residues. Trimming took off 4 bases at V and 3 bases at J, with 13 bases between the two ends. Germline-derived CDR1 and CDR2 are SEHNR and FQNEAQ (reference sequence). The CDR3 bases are TGTGCCAGCAGCTCTCCAGGGGGGTACTACGAGCAGTACTTC. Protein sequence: CASSSPGGYYEQYF.

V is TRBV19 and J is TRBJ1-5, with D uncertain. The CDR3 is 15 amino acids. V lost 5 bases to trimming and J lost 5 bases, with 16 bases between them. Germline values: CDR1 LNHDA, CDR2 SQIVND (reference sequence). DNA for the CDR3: TGTGCCAGTAGTTTAGGCCGAGACAAATATCAGCCCCAGCATTTT. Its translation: CASSLGRDKYQPQHF.

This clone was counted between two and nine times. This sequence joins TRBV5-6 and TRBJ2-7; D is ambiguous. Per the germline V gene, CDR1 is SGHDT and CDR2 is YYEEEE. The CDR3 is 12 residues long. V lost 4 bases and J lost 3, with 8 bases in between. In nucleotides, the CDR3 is TGTGCCAGCAGCAGTTCTATCTACGAGCAGTACTTC. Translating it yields CASSSSIYEQYF.

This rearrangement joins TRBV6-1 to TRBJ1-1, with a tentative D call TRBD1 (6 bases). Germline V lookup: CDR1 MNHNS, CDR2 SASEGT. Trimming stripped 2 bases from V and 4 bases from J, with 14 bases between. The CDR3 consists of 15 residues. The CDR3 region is CASSETQGEGTEAFF. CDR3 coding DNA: TGTGCCAGCAGTGAAACACAGGGAGAAGGCACTGAAGCTTTCTTT.

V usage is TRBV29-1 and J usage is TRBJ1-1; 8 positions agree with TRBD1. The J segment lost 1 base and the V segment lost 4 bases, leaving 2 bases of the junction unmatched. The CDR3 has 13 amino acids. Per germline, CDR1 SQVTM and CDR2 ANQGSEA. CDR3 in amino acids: CSVGQGRNTEAFF. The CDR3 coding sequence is TGCAGCGTTGGACAGGGGAGGAACACTGAAGCTTTCTTT.

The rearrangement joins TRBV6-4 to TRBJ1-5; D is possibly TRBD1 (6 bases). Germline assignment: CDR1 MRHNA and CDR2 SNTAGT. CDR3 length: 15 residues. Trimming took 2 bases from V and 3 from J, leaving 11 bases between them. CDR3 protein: CASSDPDSANQPQHF. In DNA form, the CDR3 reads TGTGCCAGCAGTGACCCGGACAGTGCCAATCAGCCCCAGCATTTT.

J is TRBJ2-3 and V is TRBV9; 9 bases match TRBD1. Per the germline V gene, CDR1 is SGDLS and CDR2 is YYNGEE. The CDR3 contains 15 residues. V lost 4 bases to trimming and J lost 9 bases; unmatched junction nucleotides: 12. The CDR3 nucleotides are TGTGCCAGCAGCCCTAGGGACAGGGATCAGCGGACGCAGTATTTT. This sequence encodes CASSPRDRDQRTQYF.

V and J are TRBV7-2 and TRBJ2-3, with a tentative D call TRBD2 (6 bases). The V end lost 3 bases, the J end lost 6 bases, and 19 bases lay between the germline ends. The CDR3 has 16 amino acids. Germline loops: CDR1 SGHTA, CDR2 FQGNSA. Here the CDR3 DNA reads TGTGCCAGCAGCTTGCAACTACTTCGACTAGGGGATACGCAGTATTTT. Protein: CASSLQLLRLGDTQYF.